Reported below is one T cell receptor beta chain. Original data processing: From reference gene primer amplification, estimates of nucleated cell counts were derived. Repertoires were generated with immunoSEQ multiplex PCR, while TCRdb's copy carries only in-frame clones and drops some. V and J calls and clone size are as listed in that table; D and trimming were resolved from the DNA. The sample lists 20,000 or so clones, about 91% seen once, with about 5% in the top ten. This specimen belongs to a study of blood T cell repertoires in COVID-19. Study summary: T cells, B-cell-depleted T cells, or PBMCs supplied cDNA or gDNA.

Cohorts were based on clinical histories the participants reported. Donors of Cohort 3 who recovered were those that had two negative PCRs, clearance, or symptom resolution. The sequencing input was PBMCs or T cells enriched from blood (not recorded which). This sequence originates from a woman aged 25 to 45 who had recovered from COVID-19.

This chain's CDR3 is CASSVVPGVGSYGYTF. CDR3 DNA sequence: TGTGCCAGCAGCGTAGTACCGGGAGTTGGAAGTTATGGCTACACCTTC. The chain employs TRBV9 and TRBJ1-2; D remains ambiguous. V lost 0 bases to trimming and J lost 5 bases, with 17 bases between them. CDR3 length: 16 amino acids. Germline CDR1 is SGDLS and CDR2 is YYNGEE.